These 23 T cell receptor beta chains came from one sample sequenced in a study of blood T cell repertoires in COVID-19. TCRdb keeps only in-frame clones here, not all; method: immunoSEQ multiplex PCR. The sample includes under 250,000 clones, more than 70% of them seen just once. The sequenced material came from peripheral blood. The receptors stem from a woman aged 45-59 years with acute or convalescent COVID-19.

This clone occurred once. This sequence joins TRBV19 and TRBJ1-5; 7 nucleotides line up with TRBD1. The germline gives CDR1 LNHDA, CDR2 SQIVND (reference sequence). J lost 7 bases, V lost 6 bases, and 21 bases had no gene match. The CDR3 spans 18 residues. CDR3 in amino acids: CASSQIDTLRQGYQPQHF. The CDR3 nucleotides read TGTGCCAGTAGCCAAATAGATACCTTAAGACAGGGTTACCAGCCCCAGCATTTT.

The gene calls are TRBV3-1 (or the pseudogene TRBV3-2) and TRBJ2-1; no definite D call. The CDR3 covers 15 residues. With 7 bases removed from V and 0 bases from J, the gap between germline ends came to 13 bases. The germline V gene encodes CDR1 LGHDT and CDR2 YNNKEL (reference sequence). As DNA, the CDR3 is TGTGCCAGCACCCTAGGTCCTAGCTCCTACAATGAGCAGTTCTTC. Encoded protein: CASTLGPSSYNEQFF.

The V and J genes are TRBV19 and TRBJ2-3; D is ambiguous. V lost 4 bases and J 8 bases, leaving 13 bases between the germline ends. CDR3 size: 13 residues. Germline assignment: CDR1 LNHDA and CDR2 SQIVND (reference sequence). DNA of the CDR3: TGTGCCAGTAGTAAGTCGGAGTCACTTACGCAGTATTTT. It is translated as CASSKSESLTQYF.

Only a few counts were recorded for this clone. Different DNA sequences within this sample yield the same CDR3. This chain joins TRBV7-2 and TRBJ2-2; 8 nucleotides line up with TRBD2. Trimming removed 3 bases from V and 5 bases from J; junction bases left unmatched: 5. The CDR3 consists of 15 residues. CDR1 and CDR2 from the germline V gene are SGHTA and FQGNSA. CDR3 bases: TGTGCCAGCAGCTTGGCCAGCGGGAGAACCGGGGAGCTGTTTTTT. Translation gives CASSLASGRTGELFF.

As regards this clone: Germline and junction disagree at one end, which may indicate a read error. V and J are TRBV12-5 and TRBJ2-7; tentatively, D is TRBD2 (6 bases). There are 18 residues in the CDR3. Germline loops: CDR1 LGHNT, CDR2 FRNRAP. The CDR3 loop is CASGMVRGGGRGGYEQYF. The CDR3 DNA follows: TGTGCTAGTGGTATGGTCCGAGGTGGTGGGCGGGGAGGCTACGAGCAGTACTTC.

This chain uses TRBV5-1 with TRBJ1-1; 7 nucleotides line up with TRBD1. There are 17 residues in the CDR3. V lost 2 bases to trimming and J lost 1 base; unmatched junction nucleotides: 11. The V gene's germline CDR1 is SGHRS and CDR2 YFSETQ. The CDR3 coding sequence is TGCGCCAGCAGCTTAGTTTTTACAGGGGAGAGGAACACTGAAGCTTTCTTT. This codes for CASSLVFTGERNTEAFF.

The chain has TRBV5-1 and TRBJ2-2; TRBD1 is a possible D gene (5 bases). Germline V lookup: CDR1 SGHRS, CDR2 YFSETQ. Trimming removed 4 bases from V and 0 bases from J, with 13 bases in between. This CDR3 has 16 residues. In nucleotides, the CDR3 is TGCGCCAGCAGCCCGAGGACACCGGCGAACACCGGGGAGCTGTTTTTT. Its translation is CASSPRTPANTGELFF.

This clone was picked up a small number of times. The genes are TRBV3-1 (or the pseudogene TRBV3-2) and TRBJ1-5; 8 positions agree with TRBD1. V lost 4 bases and J lost 7; bases outside the gene matches: 3. The CDR3 length is 13 residues. The germline gives CDR1 LGHDT, CDR2 YNNKEL (reference sequence). This CDR3 is CASSLNRGQPQHF. The DNA of the CDR3 is TGTGCCAGCAGCCTTAACAGGGGGCAGCCCCAGCATTTT.

This rearrangement joins TRBV2 to TRBJ2-6, with a tentative D call TRBD2 (6 bases). The CDR3 sequence is 19 residues long. V gave up 2 bases and J gave up 0 bases, with 17 bases separating them. Germline V CDR1 and CDR2: SNHLY, FYNNEI. In nucleotides, the CDR3 is TGTGCCAGCAGTGAACGGGCTAGCGTAAGCCTCTCTGGGGCCAACGTCCTGACTTTC. It encodes CASSERASVSLSGANVLTF. Combining the CDR3 with reference TRBV2 and TRBJ2-6 gives the whole variable domain EPEVTQTPSHQVTQMGQEVILRCVPISNHLYFYWYRQILGQKVEFLVSFYNNEISEKSEIFDDQFSVERPDGSNFTLKIRSTKLEDSAMYFCASSERASVSLSGANVLTFGAGSRLTVL.

The gene calls are TRBV2 and TRBJ2-7; tentative D call: TRBD2 (7 bases). This CDR3 has 15 amino acids. Trimming removed 3 bases at V and 2 bases at J, with 14 bases between. Germline V lookup: CDR1 SNHLY, CDR2 FYNNEI. DNA of the CDR3: TGTGCCAGCAGTGATGTAGGGGGGGGAACCTACGAGCAGTACTTC. It is translated as CASSDVGGGTYEQYF.

The rearrangement links TRBV11-2 to TRBJ2-2; 10 positions match TRBD2. V trimming: 6 bases; J trimming: 5 bases; junction bases outside the gene matches: 9. CDR1 is SGHAT, CDR2 FQNNGV, per germline. CDR3 length: 16 amino acids. CDR3 in amino acids: CASRPSGSLKTGELFF. The CDR3 DNA reads as TGTGCCAGCAGGCCTAGCGGGAGCCTGAAGACCGGGGAGCTGTTTTTT.

The CDR3 DNA follows: TGTGCCAGCAGGAAGGGTCGGGAGGCATCCGAGCAGTACTTC. It is translated as CASRKGREASEQYF. V gene TRBV27 combines with J gene TRBJ2-7; 7 bases agree with TRBD2. This CDR3 is built from 14 residues. V gave up 6 bases and J gave up 6 bases; unmatched junction bases: 11. Germline loops: CDR1 MNHEY, CDR2 SMNVEV (reference sequence).

The table lists this clone with a count of one. This chain joins TRBV3-1 (or the pseudogene TRBV3-2) and TRBJ2-7, with D perhaps matching TRBD2 (6 bases). This CDR3 has 15 residues. Germline values: CDR1 LGHDT, CDR2 YNNKEL (reference sequence). V was pared by 1 base and J by 3 bases, with 13 bases between. The CDR3, as DNA: TGTGCCAGCAGCCAAGGGCCGGGAGCGAGCTACGAGCAGTACTTC. Its translation is CASSQGPGASYEQYF.

The chain has TRBV15 and TRBJ1-2, with 8 bases fitting TRBD1. The CDR3 runs to 17 residues. V was clipped by 1 base and J by 3 bases; unmatched bases: 10. Germline V CDR1 and CDR2: LNHNV, YYDKDF (reference sequence). CDR3 in amino acids: CATSRAPPGQGDYGYTF. The CDR3 DNA reads as TGTGCCACCAGCAGAGCCCCCCCAGGACAGGGCGACTATGGCTACACCTTC.

This sequence joins TRBV24-1 and TRBJ1-5; 8 nucleotides agree with TRBD1. The ends lost 6 bases at V and 5 bases at J; junction bases unmatched: 5. The CDR3 consists of 14 residues. Germline assignment: CDR1 KGHDR and CDR2 SFDVKD. CDR3 loop: CATSRDRSDQPQHF. CDR3 coding DNA: TGTGCCACCAGTAGGGACAGGAGTGATCAGCCCCAGCATTTT.

This clone occurred once. The chain has TRBV15 and TRBJ1-5; D is uncertain. The CDR3 has 19 amino acids. Germline assignment: CDR1 LNHNV and CDR2 YYDKDF (reference sequence). Trimming cost V 0 bases and J 0 bases, with 18 bases left between them. The CDR3 loop is CATSRDRFRDFYSNQPQHF. DNA for the CDR3: TGTGCCACCAGCAGAGATCGTTTTCGCGATTTCTATAGCAATCAGCCCCAGCATTTT.

The rearrangement joins TRBV15 to TRBJ1-4; D possibly corresponds to TRBD1 (6 bases). Deletions cut 2 bases from V and 5 bases from J, with 12 bases between. In germline, CDR1 is LNHNV, CDR2 YYDKDF (reference sequence). This CDR3 comprises 15 residues. The CDR3 coding sequence is TGTGCCACCAGCAGATCCGACAGGAAGAATGAAAAACTGTTTTTT. Protein sequence: CATSRSDRKNEKLFF. Full variable domain (remainder filled in from reference TRBV15 and TRBJ1-4): DAMVIQNPRYQVTQFGKPVTLSCSQTLNHNVMYWYQQKSSQAPKLLFHYYDKDFNNEADTPDNFQSRRPNTSFCFLDIRSPGLGDTAMYLCATSRSDRKNEKLFFGSGTQLSVL.

This clone was seen only a few times. The genes are TRBV5-8 and TRBJ1-1; the D is unclear. Per the germline V gene, CDR1 is SGHTS and CDR2 is YDEGEE. The CDR3 contains 14 residues. V was clipped by 0 bases and J by 1 base, with 7 bases between them. Written as DNA, the CDR3 is TGTGCCAGCAGCTTGGTTCGCAGGAACACTGAAGCTTTCTTT. Translated: CASSLVRRNTEAFF.

The sample holds one count of this clone. The gene calls are TRBV5-4 and TRBJ2-7; tentative D call: TRBD1 (5 bases). The ends were cut back, 2 bases at V and 5 bases at J, with 14 bases in the middle. CDR3 length equals 14 residues. Germline values: CDR1 SGHNT, CDR2 YYREEE (reference sequence). The CDR3 bases are TGTGCCAGCAGCTTAGACAGCTACCGGGACGAGCAGTACTTC. Protein sequence: CASSLDSYRDEQYF.

Only one count was recorded for this clone. The rearrangement links TRBV28 to TRBJ1-4, with no clear D. The germline V gene has CDR1 MDHEN and CDR2 SYDVKM. The CDR3 consists of 14 residues. Trimming shortened V by 4 bases and J by 7 bases, and 13 bases separated the two germline ends. The CDR3 region is CASSWTAEGEKLFF. CDR3 DNA: TGTGCCAGCAGTTGGACGGCCGAGGGTGAAAAACTGTTTTTT.

CDR3 nucleotide sequence: TGTGCCTGCCTGTCTCCCTCTTGGACAGGGGCTTTCTTT. It yields the protein CACLSPSWTGAFF. The chain recombines TRBV30 with TRBJ1-1; TRBD1 aligns across 8 bases. The trim removed 6 bases at V and 11 bases at J, leaving 14 bases unmatched. The CDR3 is 13 amino acids. Looked up from germline, CDR1 is GTSNPN and CDR2 is SVGIG (reference sequence). Looking up the rest from reference TRBV30 and TRBJ1-1 gives the full variable domain: SQTIHQWPATLVQPVGSPLSLECTVEGTSNPNLYWYRQAAGRGLQLLFYSVGIGQISSEVPQNLSASRPQDRQFILSSKKLLLSDSGFYLCACLSPSWTGAFFGQGTRLTVV.

V usage is TRBV28 and J usage is TRBJ2-7; 9 bases are a match to TRBD1. This CDR3 contains 19 residues. With 6 bases clipped from V and 2 bases from J, the junction kept 20 bases outside the gene matches. Germline CDR1 MDHEN, CDR2 SYDVKM. CDR3 in amino acids: CASSLELVVRDRVTYEQYF. For the CDR3, the DNA is TGTGCCAGCAGCTTAGAGCTGGTAGTGCGGGACAGGGTTACCTACGAGCAGTACTTC.

The chain joins TRBV11-2 to TRBJ2-7; 7 bases fit TRBD1. The ends lost 0 bases at V and 3 bases at J; junction bases unmatched: 8. This CDR3 region has 16 residues. The germline CDR1 and CDR2 sequences are SGHAT and FQNNGV. Here the CDR3 DNA reads TGTGCCAGCAGCTTAGATTGGGGACAGAGCTTCTACGAGCAGTACTTC. It codes for CASSLDWGQSFYEQYF.